The T cell receptor beta chain described here comes from a study of blood T cell repertoires in COVID-19. For the study at large: COVID-19 samples, acute and convalescent, were from the United States, Italy and Spain. T cells, B-cell-depleted T cells, or PBMCs supplied cDNA or gDNA.

Germline CDR1 and CDR2: MNHEY and SMNVEV (reference sequence). CDR3 length: 14 residues. In the original workflow: Reference gene primer amplification gave estimated nucleated cell counts. Libraries were prepared by immunoSEQ multiplex PCR; TCRdb keeps only in-frame clonotypes and omits some of them. From that table come the V and J calls and clone size; the DNA was used to work out D and trimming. The repertoire holds some 50,000 clones, with roughly 87% as singletons. As concerns this clone: Relative to the germline gene, one junction end is altered; a read error may explain this.

Sequencing input: peripheral blood. This sequence was found in a man aged 55-75 years with acute or convalescent COVID-19. The chain has TRBV27 and TRBJ2-5, with 9 nucleotides matching TRBD2. The CDR3 sequence: CASSLRLRAGGLDF. The CDR3 bases are TGTGCCAGCAGTTTGAGACTCCGAGCGGGGGGCCTTGACTTC.